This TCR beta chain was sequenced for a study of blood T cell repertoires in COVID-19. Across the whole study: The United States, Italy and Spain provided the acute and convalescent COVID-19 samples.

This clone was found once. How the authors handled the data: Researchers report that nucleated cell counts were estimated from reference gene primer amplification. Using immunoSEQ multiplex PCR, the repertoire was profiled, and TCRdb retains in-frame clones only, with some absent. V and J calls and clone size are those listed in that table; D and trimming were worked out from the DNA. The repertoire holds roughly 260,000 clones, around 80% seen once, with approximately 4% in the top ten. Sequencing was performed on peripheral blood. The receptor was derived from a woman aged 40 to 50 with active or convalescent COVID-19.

CDR3 bases: TGTGCCAGCAGTTTATTCGGGGGGGCTCCCACCGGGGAGCTGTTTTTT. This gives the protein CASSLFGGAPTGELFF. The rearrangement links TRBV27 to TRBJ2-2, with 8 positions matching TRBD2. The trim removed 1 base at V and 4 bases at J, leaving 5 bases unmatched. This CDR3 is built from 16 residues. Germline assignment: CDR1 MNHEY and CDR2 SMNVEV (reference sequence).